This T cell receptor (beta chain) was sequenced for a study of cytomegalovirus exposure and HLA in healthy donors. The study's findings and limits: TCR beta sequences reportedly predicted most subjects' HLA-A and HLA-B alleles accurately.

V shed 10 bases and J 7 bases; nucleotides not matched to a gene: 7. The CDR3 consists of 14 residues. Germline V lookup: CDR1 MDHEN, CDR2 SYDVKM. Primers for the PCR totalled 60 Vbeta and 13 Jbeta. TCRdb's copy holds only in-frame clones and misses some; the assay was immunoSEQ multiplex PCR. The data contain 180,000 or so clones, 75% to 80% of them singletons. The sample holds one count of this clone. Its antigen is as yet unknown. This chain joins TRBV28 and TRBJ1-6; TRBD1 agrees at 10 bases. Specimen: PBMCs. The TCR originated in a man aged 45 to 65 in good health and CMV-seropositive. The CDR3, as DNA: TGTGCCACTCTCCGGGGACAGGGGAATTCACCCCTCCACTTT. It translates to CATLRGQGNSPLHF.